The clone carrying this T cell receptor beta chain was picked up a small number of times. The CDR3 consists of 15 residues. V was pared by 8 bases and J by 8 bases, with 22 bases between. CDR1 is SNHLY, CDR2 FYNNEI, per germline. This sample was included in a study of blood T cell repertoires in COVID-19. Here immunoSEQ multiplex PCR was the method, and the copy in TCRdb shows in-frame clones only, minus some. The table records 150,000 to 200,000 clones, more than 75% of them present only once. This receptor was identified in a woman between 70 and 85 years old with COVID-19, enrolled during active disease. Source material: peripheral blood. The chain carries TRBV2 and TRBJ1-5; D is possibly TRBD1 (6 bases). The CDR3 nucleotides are TGTGCCAGCCCAGGGCAGAGGGGGAAAACGGAGCCCCAGCATTTT. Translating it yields CASPGQRGKTEPQHF. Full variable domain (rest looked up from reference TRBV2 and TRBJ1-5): EPEVTQTPSHQVTQMGQEVILRCVPISNHLYFYWYRQILGQKVEFLVSFYNNEISEKSEIFDDQFSVERPDGSNFTLKIRSTKLEDSAMYFCASPGQRGKTEPQHFGDGTRLSIL.